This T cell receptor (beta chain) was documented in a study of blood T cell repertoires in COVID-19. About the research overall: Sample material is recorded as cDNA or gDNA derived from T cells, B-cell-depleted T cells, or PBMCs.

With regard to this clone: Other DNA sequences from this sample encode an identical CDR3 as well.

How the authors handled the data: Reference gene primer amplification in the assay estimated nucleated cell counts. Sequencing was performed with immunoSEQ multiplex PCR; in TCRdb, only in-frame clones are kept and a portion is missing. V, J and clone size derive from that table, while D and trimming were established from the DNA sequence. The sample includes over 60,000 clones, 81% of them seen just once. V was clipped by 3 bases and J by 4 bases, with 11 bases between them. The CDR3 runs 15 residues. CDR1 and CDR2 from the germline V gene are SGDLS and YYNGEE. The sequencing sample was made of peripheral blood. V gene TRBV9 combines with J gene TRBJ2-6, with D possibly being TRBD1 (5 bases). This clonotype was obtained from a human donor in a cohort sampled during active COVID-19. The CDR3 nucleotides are TGTGCCAGCAGCGCCCAGGGATCCGGGGCCAACGTCCTGACTTTC. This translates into CASSAQGSGANVLTF.